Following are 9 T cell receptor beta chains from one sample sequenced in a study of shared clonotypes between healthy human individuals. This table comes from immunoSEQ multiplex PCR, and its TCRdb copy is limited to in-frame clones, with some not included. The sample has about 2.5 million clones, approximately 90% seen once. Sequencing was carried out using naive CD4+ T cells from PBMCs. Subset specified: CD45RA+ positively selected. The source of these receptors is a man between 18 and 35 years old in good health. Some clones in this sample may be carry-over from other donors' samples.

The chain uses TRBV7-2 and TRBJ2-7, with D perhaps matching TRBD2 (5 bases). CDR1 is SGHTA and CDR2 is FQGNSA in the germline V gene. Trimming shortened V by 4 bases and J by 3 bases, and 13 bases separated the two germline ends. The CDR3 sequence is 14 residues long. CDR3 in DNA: TGTGCCAGCAGCTCCTTCTCGAGGGACTACGAGCAGTACTTC. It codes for CASSSFSRDYEQYF.

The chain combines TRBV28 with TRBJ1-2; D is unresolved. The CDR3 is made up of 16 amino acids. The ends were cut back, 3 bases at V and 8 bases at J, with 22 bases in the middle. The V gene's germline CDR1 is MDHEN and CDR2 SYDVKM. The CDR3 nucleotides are TGTGCCAGCAGTTTTCCGAGGGCCGCGGCCCGCGCGGGCTACACCTTC. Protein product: CASSFPRAAARAGYTF.

The CDR3 spells CASSLGTGWGDTEAFF. The DNA of the CDR3 is TGCGCCAGCAGCTTGGGGACAGGGTGGGGGGACACTGAAGCTTTCTTT. The V gene is TRBV5-1, the J gene TRBJ1-1; 8 nucleotides match TRBD1. Germline V gene lookup returns CDR1 SGHRS and CDR2 YFSETQ. Trimming took 0 bases from V and 3 from J; bases not matched to a gene: 7. The CDR3 sequence is 16 residues long. The full variable domain, with the rest looked up from reference TRBV5-1 and TRBJ1-1, is KAGVTQTPRYLIKTRGQQVTLSCSPISGHRSVSWYQQTPGQGLQFLFEYFSETQRNKGNFPGRFSGRQFSNSRSEMNVSTLELGDSALYLCASSLGTGWGDTEAFFGQGTRLTVV.

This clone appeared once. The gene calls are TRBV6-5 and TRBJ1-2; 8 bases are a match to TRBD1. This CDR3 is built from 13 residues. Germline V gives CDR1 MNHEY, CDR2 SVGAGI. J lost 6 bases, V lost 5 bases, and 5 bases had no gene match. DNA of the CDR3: TGTGCCAGCAGTCCCAGGGGGCGGAATGGCTACACCTTC. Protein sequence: CASSPRGRNGYTF.

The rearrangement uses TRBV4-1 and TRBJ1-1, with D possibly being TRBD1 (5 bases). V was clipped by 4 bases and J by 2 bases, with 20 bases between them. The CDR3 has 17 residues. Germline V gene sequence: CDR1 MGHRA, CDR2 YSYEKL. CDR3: CASSPWGSRAVNTEAFF. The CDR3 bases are TGCGCCAGCAGCCCCTGGGGCTCCAGGGCCGTTAACACTGAAGCTTTCTTT.

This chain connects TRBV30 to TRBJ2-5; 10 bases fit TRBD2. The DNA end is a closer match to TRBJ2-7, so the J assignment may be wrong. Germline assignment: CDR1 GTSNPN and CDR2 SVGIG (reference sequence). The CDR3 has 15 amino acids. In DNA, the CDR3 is TGTGCCTGGAGCCGTACTAGCGGGAAAACCTACGAGCAGTACTTC. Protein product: CAWSRTSGKTYEQYF.

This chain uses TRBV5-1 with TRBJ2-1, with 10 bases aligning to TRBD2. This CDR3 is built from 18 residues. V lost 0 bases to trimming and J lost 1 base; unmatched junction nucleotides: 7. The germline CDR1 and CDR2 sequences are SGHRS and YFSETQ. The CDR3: CASSLVRLAGASYNEQFF. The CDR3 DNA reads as TGCGCCAGCAGCTTGGTCCGTCTAGCGGGAGCGTCCTACAATGAGCAGTTCTTC.

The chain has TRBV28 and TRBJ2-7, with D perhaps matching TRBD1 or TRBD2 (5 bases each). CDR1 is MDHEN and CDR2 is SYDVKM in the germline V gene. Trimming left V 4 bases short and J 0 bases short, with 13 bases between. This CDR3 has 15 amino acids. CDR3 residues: CASSSAGTASYEQYF. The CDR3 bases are TGTGCCAGCAGTTCGGCCGGGACGGCCTCCTACGAGCAGTACTTC.

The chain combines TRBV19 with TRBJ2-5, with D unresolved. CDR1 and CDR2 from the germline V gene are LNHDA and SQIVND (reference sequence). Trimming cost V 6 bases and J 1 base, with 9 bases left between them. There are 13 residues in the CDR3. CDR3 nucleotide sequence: TGTGCCAGTAGCGAGAGAGTCCAAGAGACCCAGTACTTC. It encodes CASSERVQETQYF.